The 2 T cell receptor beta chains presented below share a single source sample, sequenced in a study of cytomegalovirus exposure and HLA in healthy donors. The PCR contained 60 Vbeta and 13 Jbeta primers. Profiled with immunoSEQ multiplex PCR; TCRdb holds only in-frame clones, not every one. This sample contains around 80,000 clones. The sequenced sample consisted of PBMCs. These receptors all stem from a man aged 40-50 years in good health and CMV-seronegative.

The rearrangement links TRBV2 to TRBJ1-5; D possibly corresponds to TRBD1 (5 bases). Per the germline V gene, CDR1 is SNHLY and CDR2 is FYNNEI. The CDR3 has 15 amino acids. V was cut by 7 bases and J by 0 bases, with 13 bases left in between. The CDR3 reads CASTRQSDSNQPQHF. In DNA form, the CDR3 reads TGTGCCAGCACCCGACAGAGTGATAGCAATCAGCCCCAGCATTTT.

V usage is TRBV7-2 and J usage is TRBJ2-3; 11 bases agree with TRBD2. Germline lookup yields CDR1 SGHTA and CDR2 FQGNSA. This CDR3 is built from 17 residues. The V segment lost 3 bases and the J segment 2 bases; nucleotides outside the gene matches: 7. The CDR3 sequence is CASSLRLAGGYTDTQYF. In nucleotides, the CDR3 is TGTGCCAGCAGCTTGCGTCTAGCGGGGGGTTACACAGATACGCAGTATTTT.